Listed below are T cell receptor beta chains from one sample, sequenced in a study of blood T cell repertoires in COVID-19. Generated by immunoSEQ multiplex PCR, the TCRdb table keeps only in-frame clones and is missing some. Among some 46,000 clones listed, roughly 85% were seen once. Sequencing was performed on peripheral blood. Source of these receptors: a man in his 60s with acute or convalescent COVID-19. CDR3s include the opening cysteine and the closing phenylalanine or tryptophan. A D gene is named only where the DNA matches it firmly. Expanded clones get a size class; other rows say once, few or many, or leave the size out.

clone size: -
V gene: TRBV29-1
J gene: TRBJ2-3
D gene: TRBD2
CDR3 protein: CSVEDLASGSTDTQYF
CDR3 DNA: TGCAGCGTTGAAGATCTTGCTAGCGGTAGCACAGATACGCAGTATTTT

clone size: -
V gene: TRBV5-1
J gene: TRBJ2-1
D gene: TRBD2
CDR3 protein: CASSFRTSANTQFF
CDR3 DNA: TGCGCCAGCAGCTTTCGGACTAGCGCGAATACGCAGTTCTTC

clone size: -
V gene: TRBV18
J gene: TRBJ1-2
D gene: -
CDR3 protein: CASSPNIRVLAGSSYGYTF
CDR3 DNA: TGTGCCAGCTCACCGAACATAAGAGTCCTCGCCGGGTCCAGCTATGGCTACACCTTC

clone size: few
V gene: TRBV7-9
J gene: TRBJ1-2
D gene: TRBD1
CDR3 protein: CASSPLTGGYTF
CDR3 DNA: TGTGCCAGCAGCCCACTGACAGGGGGCTACACCTTC

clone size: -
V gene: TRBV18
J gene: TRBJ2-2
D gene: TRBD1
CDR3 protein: CASSYRGHITGELFF
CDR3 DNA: TGTGCCAGCTCGTACAGGGGGCATATCACCGGGGAGCTGTTTTTT

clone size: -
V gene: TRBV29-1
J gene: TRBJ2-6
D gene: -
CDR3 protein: CATSGSLSGANVLTF
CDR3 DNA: TGCGCCACTTCGGGGTCGCTTTCTGGGGCCAACGTCCTGACTTTC

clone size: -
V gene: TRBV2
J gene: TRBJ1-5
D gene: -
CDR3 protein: CASTNTGNQPQHF
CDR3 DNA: TGTGCCAGCACCAATACAGGGAATCAGCCCCAGCATTTT

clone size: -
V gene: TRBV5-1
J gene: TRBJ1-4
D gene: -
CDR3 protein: CASSPWGDNEKLFF
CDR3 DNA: TGCGCCAGCAGCCCTTGGGGCGATAATGAAAAACTGTTTTTT

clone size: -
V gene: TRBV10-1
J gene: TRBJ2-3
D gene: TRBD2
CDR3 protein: CASSPGLAGSGAWTDTQYF
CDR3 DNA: TGCGCCAGCAGTCCGGGACTAGCGGGATCCGGAGCTTGGACAGATACGCAGTATTTT

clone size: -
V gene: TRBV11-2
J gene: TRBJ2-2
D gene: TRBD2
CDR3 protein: CASSLIPGGYTGELFF
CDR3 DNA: TGTGCCAGCAGCTTAATCCCCGGGGGGTACACCGGGGAGCTGTTTTTT

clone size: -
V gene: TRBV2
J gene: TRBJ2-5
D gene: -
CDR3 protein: CASSVRETQYF
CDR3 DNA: TGTGCCAGTTCTGTCCGTGAGACCCAGTACTTC

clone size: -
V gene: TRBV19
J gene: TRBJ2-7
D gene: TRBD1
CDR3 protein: CASSSPGGSSYEQYF
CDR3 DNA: TGTGCCAGTAGTTCCCCAGGGGGCTCTTCCTACGAGCAGTACTTC

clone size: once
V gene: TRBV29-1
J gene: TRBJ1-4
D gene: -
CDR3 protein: CSVGRGQRYEKLFF
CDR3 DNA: TGCAGCGTGGGAAGGGGCCAAAGGTATGAAAAACTGTTTTTT

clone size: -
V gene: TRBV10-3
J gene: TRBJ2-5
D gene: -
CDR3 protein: CAISGTAEETQYF
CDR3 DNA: TGTGCCATCAGTGGGACAGCCGAGGAGACCCAGTACTTC

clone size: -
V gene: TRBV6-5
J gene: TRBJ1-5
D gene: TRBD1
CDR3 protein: CASTGGVGNQPQHF
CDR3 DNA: TGTGCCAGCACAGGGGGCGTCGGCAATCAGCCCCAGCATTTT

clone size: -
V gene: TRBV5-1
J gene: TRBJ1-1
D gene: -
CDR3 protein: CASRSYPGRNTEAFF
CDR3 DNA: TGCGCCAGCAGATCCTATCCAGGGCGGAACACTGAAGCTTTCTTT

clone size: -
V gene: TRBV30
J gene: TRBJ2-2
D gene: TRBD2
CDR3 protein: CAWSGLAGVAAAGELFF
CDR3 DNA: TGTGCCTGGAGTGGACTAGCGGGAGTCGCGGCCGCCGGGGAGCTGTTTTTT

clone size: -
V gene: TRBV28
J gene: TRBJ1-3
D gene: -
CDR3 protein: CASSLGTRSVRNTIYF
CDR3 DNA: TGTGCCAGCAGTTTAGGGACAAGGTCCGTACGAAACACCATATATTTT

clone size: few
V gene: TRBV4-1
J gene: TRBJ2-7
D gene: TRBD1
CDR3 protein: CASSLNRGNEQYF
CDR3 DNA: TGCGCCAGCAGTCTGAACAGGGGCAACGAGCAGTACTTC

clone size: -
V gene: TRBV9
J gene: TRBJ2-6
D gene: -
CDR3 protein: CASSVARGGSGANVLTF
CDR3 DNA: TGTGCCAGCAGCGTAGCACGAGGGGGCTCTGGGGCCAACGTCCTGACTTTC

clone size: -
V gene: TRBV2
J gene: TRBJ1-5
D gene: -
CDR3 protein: CASRDSRGHQPQHF
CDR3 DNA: TGTGCCAGCAGGGACAGCCGGGGTCATCAGCCCCAGCATTTT

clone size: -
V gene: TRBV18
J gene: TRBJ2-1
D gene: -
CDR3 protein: CASSRYREREGGEQFF
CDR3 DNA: TGTGCCAGCTCTCGCTACAGGGAGCGGGAAGGGGGTGAGCAGTTCTTC

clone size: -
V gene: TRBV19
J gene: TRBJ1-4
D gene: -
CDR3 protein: CASSPGATNEKLFF
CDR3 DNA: TGTGCCAGCTCCCCCGGGGCAACTAATGAAAAACTGTTTTTT

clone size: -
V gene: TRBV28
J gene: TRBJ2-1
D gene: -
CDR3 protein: CASSVRQDQQFF
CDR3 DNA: TGTGCCAGCAGTGTAAGACAGGATCAGCAGTTCTTC

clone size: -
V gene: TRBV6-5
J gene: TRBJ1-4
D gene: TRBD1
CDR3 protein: CASSDRGRGEKLFF
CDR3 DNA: TGTGCCAGCAGCGACAGGGGAAGGGGTGAAAAACTGTTTTTT

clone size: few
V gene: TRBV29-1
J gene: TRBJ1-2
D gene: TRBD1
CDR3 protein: CSVLPGQGAYRYGYTF
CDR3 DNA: TGCAGCGTACTTCCGGGACAGGGAGCCTACCGCTATGGCTACACCTTC

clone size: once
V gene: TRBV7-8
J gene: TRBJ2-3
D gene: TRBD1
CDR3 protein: CASSRDSSSTDTQYF
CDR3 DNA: TGTGCCAGCAGCCGGGACAGTTCTAGCACAGATACGCAGTATTTT

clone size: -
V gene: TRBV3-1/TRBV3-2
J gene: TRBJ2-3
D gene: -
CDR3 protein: CASSRRITATSTDTQYF
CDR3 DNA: TGTGCCAGCAGCCGGCGGATCACCGCGACTAGCACAGATACGCAGTATTTT

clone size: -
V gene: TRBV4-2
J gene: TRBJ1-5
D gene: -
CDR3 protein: CASSLGRGAYRQHF
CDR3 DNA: TGTGCCAGCAGCCTGGGTCGGGGAGCTTACCGCCAGCATTTT

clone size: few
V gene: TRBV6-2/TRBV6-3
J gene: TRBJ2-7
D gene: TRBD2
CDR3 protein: CASSKRDPPSYEQYF
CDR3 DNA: TGTGCCAGCAGTAAGCGGGACCCTCCCTCCTACGAGCAGTACTTC

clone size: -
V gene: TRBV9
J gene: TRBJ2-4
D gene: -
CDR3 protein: CASSGAVWDIQYF
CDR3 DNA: TGTGCCAGCAGCGGGGCAGTTTGGGACATTCAGTACTTC